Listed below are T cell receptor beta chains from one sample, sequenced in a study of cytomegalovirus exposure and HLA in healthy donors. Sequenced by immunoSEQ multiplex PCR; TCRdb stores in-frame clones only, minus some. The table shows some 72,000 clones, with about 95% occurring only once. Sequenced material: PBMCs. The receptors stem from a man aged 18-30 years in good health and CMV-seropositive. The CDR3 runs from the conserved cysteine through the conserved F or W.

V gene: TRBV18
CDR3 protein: CASSQYQGRGLEVNTEAFF

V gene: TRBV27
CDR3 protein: CASSRQGEKAGANVLTF

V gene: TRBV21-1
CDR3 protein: CASTGGGLTEAFF

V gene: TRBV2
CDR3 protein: CASNRDRLTDTQYF

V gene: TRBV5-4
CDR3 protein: CASADRGIDTIYF

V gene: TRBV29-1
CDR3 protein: CSVERVQGAFNEQFF

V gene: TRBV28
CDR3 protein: CASSLGGSSNEQYF

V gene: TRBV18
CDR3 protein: CASATTGENSNQPQHF

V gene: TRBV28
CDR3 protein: CASSLDRGYYTEAFF

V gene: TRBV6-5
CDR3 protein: CASSRTGGNNQPQHF

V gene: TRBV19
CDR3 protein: CASSMGRKNIHYEQYF